The rows below give T cell receptor beta chains drawn from one sample of a study of neoadjuvant anti-PD-1 for oral cavity cancer. Profiling relied on immunoSEQ multiplex PCR, and the TCRdb table lists in-frame clones only, not all of them. The sample holds some 33,000 clones; 70% to 80% are singletons and the top ten take 3% to 4%. The sequencing here drew on PBMCs, taken after nivolumab (anti-PD-1) treatment. Receptors were obtained from a person aged 40 to 85 with oral cavity squamous cell carcinoma. Both conserved end residues are trimmed from each CDR3. Clone size appears in some rows only: once, few, many, or a class for an expanded clone.

clone_size v_call cdr3_aa
medium-sized TRBV28 ASSFSPTGVYGYT
. TRBV14 ASSRKLTALTEAF
. TRBV5-1 ASSSVANTGELF
few TRBV5-8 ASSLVQVTYGYT
. TRBV9 ASSVRPSGRKFSGANVLT
. TRBV6-1 ASSPDTRNQPQH
. TRBV29-1 SVGIVGGVGEKLF
. TRBV7-2 ASSLGRVGDQPQH
. TRBV15 ATSRGGVGQTTNEKLF
once TRBV15 ATSNREAF
. TRBV6-5 ASSYSTLGARGYT
. TRBV7-2 ASSPGTGEYSEQF
. TRBV19 ASIGTGWNTEAF
. TRBV7-2 ASSLGGATSGNTIY
. TRBV5-5 ASSLIGRDRDFS
. TRBV6-6 ASSYAPTGTYEQY
. TRBV18 ASSSRQGGTEAF
. TRBV19 ASSFNRDNQPQH
. TRBV7-8 ASSSPYGAGSYNEQF
few TRBV29-1 SVADRVIQNIQY
. TRBV7-2 ASSLAGGRPHEQF
few TRBV4-3 ASSPERAGNIQY
. TRBV11-2 ASSLGAGANQPQH
. TRBV18 ASSPSTGDETQY
. TRBV7-3 ASSPRAAGELF
. TRBV5-4 ASSSSGRGGTDTQY
. TRBV10-1 ASSEEGTKGYT
. TRBV5-1 ASSRGQGLPTGELF
. TRBV14 ASSQGTGMSYGYT
. TRBV29-1 SVEDRVRRASGPTGRYEQY
. TRBV5-1 ASSLRGDSSYEQY
few TRBV6-6 ASSYSITRVGELF
once TRBV29-1 SVGQGNQPQH
. TRBV5-4 ASSPRGVGANTGELF
. TRBV7-8 ASRKGGYSNQPQH
. TRBV11-2 ASSLGAGQGLGYT
. TRBV27 ASSLGNTEAF
. TRBV7-8 ASSQGTLAGGLETQY
few TRBV19 ASSPMLRTATGELF
. TRBV13 ASSLRNSNQPQH
. TRBV29-1 SVQEMAYNEQF
. TRBV4-3 ASSSGRGEQY
. TRBV5-8 ASSLGAVTRDEQY
. TRBV6-1 ASSVQGTEAF